One TCR beta chain is described in this entry. There are 14 residues in the CDR3. The germline gives CDR1 MNHEY, CDR2 SVGAGI. V trimming: 4 bases; J trimming: 3 bases; junction bases outside the gene matches: 5. In the study's own analysis: For nucleated cells, counts were estimated from reference gene primer amplification. Profiling relied on immunoSEQ multiplex PCR, and the TCRdb table lists in-frame clones only, not all of them. V and J calls and clone size come straight from that table; D and trimming were deduced from the DNA. The sample lists more than 25,000 clones; around 89% were seen once. This sample was included in a study of blood T cell repertoires in COVID-19. Study as a whole: Specimens from acute and convalescent COVID-19 originated in the United States, Italy and Spain.

The sequence was obtained from a woman aged 40 to 50 with active or convalescent COVID-19. Source material: peripheral blood. This sequence joins TRBV6-5 and TRBJ2-7, with 8 bases identical to TRBD1. The CDR3 protein is CASSSGGAGYEQYF. The CDR3 DNA sequence: TGTGCCAGCAGTTCAGGGGGCGCGGGCTACGAGCAGTACTTC.